The source of this T cell receptor beta chain is a study of blood T cell repertoires in COVID-19. Study information: The study drew acute and convalescent COVID-19 samples from the United States, Italy and Spain. Sources were T cells, B-cell-depleted T cells, or PBMCs; the material itself was cDNA or gDNA.

The CDR3 totals 15 residues. V lost 1 base and J 2 bases, leaving 11 bases between the germline ends. In germline, CDR1 is MDHEN, CDR2 SYDVKM. Participants reported their clinical history, and cohort assignment relied on those reports. As handled by the study authors: By means of reference gene primer amplification, nucleated cell counts were estimated. Libraries were prepared by immunoSEQ multiplex PCR; TCRdb keeps only in-frame clonotypes and omits some of them. That table is the source of V, J and clone size, and D and trimming were worked out from the DNA. Of 200,000 to 250,000 clones detected, around 86% appear once; the ten largest clones hold approximately 4.2%.

The chain is built from TRBV28 and TRBJ2-5; tentatively, D is TRBD2 (6 bases). This TCR derives from a woman aged 40 to 50 with acute COVID-19. Specimen: PBMCs or T cells enriched from blood (not recorded which). The CDR3 protein is CASSLSGREQETQYF. In DNA, the CDR3 is TGTGCCAGCAGTTTATCCGGGCGGGAACAAGAGACCCAGTACTTC.